The 10 T cell receptor beta chains reported below all come from one sample, sequenced in a study of T cells in Graves' hyperthyroidism and ophthalmopathy. Amplification of TCR beta CDR3 regions was performed using RNA transcripts as template. The HTBI set primed first-round TCR CDR3 RT-PCR. TCRdb analysed the multiplex PCR reads with MiXCR anew, one entry per CDR3 protein. Among 400,000 or so distinct CDR3 sequences listed, around 15% were seen once. The sequenced material came from blood. The receptors were gathered from a woman aged 30 to 39 with Graves' ophthalmopathy.

This clonotype showed up many times. The gene calls are TRBV30 and TRBJ2-7, with 7 bases that match TRBD2. The V segment lost 0 bases and the J segment 3 bases; nucleotides outside the gene matches: 5. CDR1 GTSNPN and CDR2 SVGIG come from the germline V gene (reference sequence). The CDR3 is made up of 14 amino acids. CDR3 in DNA: TGTGCCTGGAGTGTAGGCCTAGCGGACTACGAGCAGTACTTC. This encodes CAWSVGLADYEQYF.

This clonotype was seen only a few times. The gene calls are TRBV6-1 and TRBJ2-2; weak D call: TRBD2 (5 bases). V was pared by 6 bases and J by 3 bases, with 14 bases between. Per germline, CDR1 MNHNS and CDR2 SASEGT. CDR3 size: 15 residues. The CDR3 bases are TGTGCCAGCAGAATACCGGGAACTTACACCGGGGAGCTGTTTTTT. Amino acid sequence: CASRIPGTYTGELFF.

Many counts were recorded for this clonotype. CDR3: CASSYLHFDRGRNTIYF. CDR3 sequence (DNA): TGTGCCAGCAGCTATCTCCATTTTGACAGGGGAAGAAACACCATATATTTT. The V and J genes are TRBV7-9 and TRBJ1-3, with 8 bases that match TRBD1. The CDR3 is made up of 17 amino acids. Germline V gene lookup returns CDR1 SEHNR and CDR2 FQNEAQ (reference sequence). V shed 4 bases, J shed 5 bases, and the junction held 13 bases outside the gene matches.

This clonotype was counted ten times or more. This chain links TRBV2 with TRBJ1-1; perhaps TRBD1 as D (5 bases). Germline V gives CDR1 SNHLY, CDR2 FYNNEI. The CDR3 runs to 13 residues. Trimming shortened V by 6 bases and J by 2 bases, and 10 bases separated the two germline ends. CDR3 loop: CASSRDENTEAFF. The CDR3 DNA reads as TGTGCCAGCAGCCGGGACGAAAACACTGAAGCTTTCTTT.

This clonotype showed up many times. The chain employs TRBV12-3 or TRBV12-4 and TRBJ1-2; 8 bases line up with TRBD1. The CDR3 covers 13 residues. V lost 6 bases and J lost 8; bases outside the gene matches: 8. The CDR3 DNA reads TGTGCCAGCAGGGGGACAGGTGCCTACGGCTACACCTTC. Translating gives CASRGTGAYGYTF.

The rearrangement uses TRBV11-2 and TRBJ2-3; 13 bases fit TRBD2. The germline gives CDR1 SGHAT, CDR2 FQNNGV. This CDR3 contains 18 residues. The V and J ends lost 5 bases and 0 bases, in that order; junction bases with no gene match: 8. The CDR3 here is CASSPTGLAGASTDTQYF. CDR3 in DNA: TGTGCCAGCAGCCCAACCGGACTAGCGGGGGCGAGCACAGATACGCAGTATTTT.

This clonotype was counted at least ten times. The rearrangement uses TRBV20-1 and TRBJ2-5; D unresolved. CDR1 DFQATT and CDR2 SNEGSKA come from the germline V gene (reference sequence). This CDR3 has 11 residues. Trimming took off 3 bases at V and 5 bases at J, with 7 bases between the two ends. CDR3 nucleotides: TGCAGTGCTAGTTCCGGGGAGACCCAGTACTTC. Translation: CSASSGETQYF.

This clonotype has ten or more counts. This sequence joins TRBV28 and TRBJ1-2; D unclear. Germline lookup yields CDR1 MDHEN and CDR2 SYDVKM. This CDR3 is built from 13 residues. Between the trimmed V and J ends, which lost 4 bases and 2 bases, there was a span of 8 bases. The CDR3 sequence: CASSSSRNYGYTF. The CDR3 DNA is TGTGCCAGCAGTTCATCCAGGAACTATGGCTACACCTTC.

This clonotype was seen ten or more times. The chain employs TRBV20-1 and TRBJ1-4; D perhaps matches TRBD1 (6 bases). The CDR3 sequence is 14 residues long. Per germline, CDR1 DFQATT and CDR2 SNEGSKA (reference sequence). With 5 bases removed from V and 4 bases from J, the gap between germline ends came to 14 bases. The CDR3 DNA reads as TGCAGTGCTGAGGGTCAGGGGAATAATGAAAAACTGTTTTTT. The encoded protein is CSAEGQGNNEKLFF.

This clonotype was detected only a few times. The rearrangement joins TRBV2 to TRBJ1-2; D gene unclear. V dropped 3 bases and J dropped 6 bases, with 8 bases sitting between them. This CDR3 has 12 residues. The germline gives CDR1 SNHLY, CDR2 FYNNEI. This chain's CDR3 is CASSEVVHGYTF. Here the CDR3 DNA reads TGTGCCAGCAGTGAGGTTGTACATGGCTACACCTTC.